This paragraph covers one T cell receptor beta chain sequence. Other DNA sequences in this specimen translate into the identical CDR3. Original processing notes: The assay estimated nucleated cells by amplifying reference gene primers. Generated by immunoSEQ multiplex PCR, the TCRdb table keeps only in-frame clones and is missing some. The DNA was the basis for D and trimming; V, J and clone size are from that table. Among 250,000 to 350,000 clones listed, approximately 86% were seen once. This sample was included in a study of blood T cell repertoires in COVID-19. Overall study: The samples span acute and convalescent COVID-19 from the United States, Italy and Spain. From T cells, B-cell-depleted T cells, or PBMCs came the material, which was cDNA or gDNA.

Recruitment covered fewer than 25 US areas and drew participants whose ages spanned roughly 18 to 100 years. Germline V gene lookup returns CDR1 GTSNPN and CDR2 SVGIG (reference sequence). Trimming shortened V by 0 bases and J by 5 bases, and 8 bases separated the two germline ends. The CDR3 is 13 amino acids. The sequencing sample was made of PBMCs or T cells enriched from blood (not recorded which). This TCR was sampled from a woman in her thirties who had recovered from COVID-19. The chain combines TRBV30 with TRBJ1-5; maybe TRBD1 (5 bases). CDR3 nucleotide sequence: TGTGCCTGGAGTGTACGGGGGGATCAGCCCCAGCATTTT. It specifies CAWSVRGDQPQHF.